These 20 T cell receptor beta chains were sequenced from one sample in a study of CD8 T cells in ankylosing spondylitis. These receptors have no identified antigens. TCRdb re-called the 5' RACE reads with MiXCR, one entry per CDR3 protein. The table lists 750,000 to 850,000 distinct CDR3 sequences, approximately 10% of them singletons. Regarding the study as a whole: Within ankylosing spondylitis blood, a TCR beta motif made up of under 10 highly homologous variants appeared to be characteristic.

The sample taken for sequencing was blood, either unsorted or a sorted T cell fraction (not recorded which). These receptor sequences come from a male donor with ankylosing spondylitis.

The rearrangement joins TRBV7-8 to TRBJ1-6; 7 bases agree with TRBD1. The germline CDR1 and CDR2 sequences are SGHVS and FQNEAQ. The CDR3 length is 13 residues. The V gene end was trimmed by 10 bases and the J gene end by 7 bases; junction bases not matched to a gene: 7. Here the CDR3 DNA reads TGTGCCACCGCCGGGACAGAAAATTCACCCCTCCACTTT. It specifies CATAGTENSPLHF.

The chain carries TRBV2 and TRBJ1-1; 7 nucleotides align to TRBD1. Germline V CDR1 and CDR2: SNHLY, FYNNEI. V was pared by 3 bases and J by 5 bases, with 6 bases of the junction left unmatched. This CDR3 contains 14 residues. The CDR3 spells CASSERTGRTEAFF. Here the CDR3 DNA reads TGTGCCAGCAGTGAGCGGACAGGTAGGACTGAAGCTTTCTTT.

In this sample, this clonotype turned up many times. The V gene is TRBV20-1, the J gene TRBJ2-1; no clear D gene. CDR3 length equals 13 residues. The V gene's germline CDR1 is DFQATT and CDR2 SNEGSKA (reference sequence). The V end lost 6 bases, the J end lost 0 bases, and 9 bases lay between the germline ends. The CDR3 nucleotides read TGCAGTGCCAAACCGAGCTCCTACAATGAGCAGTTCTTC. Its translation: CSAKPSSYNEQFF.

This clonotype was observed a few times. The chain couples TRBV5-5 to TRBJ2-3; 11 positions agree with TRBD2. Germline V gene sequence: CDR1 SGHKS, CDR2 YYEKEE (reference sequence). The CDR3 length is 16 residues. V gave up 3 bases and J gave up 4 bases; unmatched junction bases: 7. CDR3 residues: CASSSYLAGGSDTQYF. The CDR3 region has the DNA TGTGCCAGCAGCTCTTACCTAGCGGGAGGTTCAGATACGCAGTATTTT.

This clonotype was seen a few times. This chain links TRBV7-2 with TRBJ2-2, with D hard to call. Trimming pared 3 bases from V and 0 bases from J, leaving 8 bases between. Germline V gene sequence: CDR1 SGHTA, CDR2 FQGNSA. The CDR3 has 15 residues. CDR3 protein: CASSFQVANTGELFF. DNA of the CDR3: TGTGCCAGCAGCTTCCAGGTAGCGAACACCGGGGAGCTGTTTTTT.

This clonotype was seen a few times. The chain recombines TRBV6-1 with TRBJ1-5; a possible D gene is TRBD1 (5 bases). The CDR3 sequence is 13 residues long. In germline, CDR1 is MNHNS, CDR2 SASEGT. V lost 8 bases, J lost 0 bases, and 8 bases lay in between. Here the CDR3 DNA reads TGTGCCAGCCATAGGGGTAGCAATCAGCCCCAGCATTTT. This codes for CASHRGSNQPQHF.

This sequence joins TRBV20-1 and TRBJ2-1; D possibly matches TRBD1 or TRBD2 (5 bases each). The germline V gene has CDR1 DFQATT and CDR2 SNEGSKA (reference sequence). CDR3 length: 14 residues. V shed 6 bases and J shed 2 bases, with 14 bases lying between them. Here the CDR3 DNA reads TGCAGTGCCCCCCCTCGGGGCGCCTACAATGAGCAGTTCTTC. Its protein product is CSAPPRGAYNEQFF.

CDR3 loop: CASSSPGQGGSYEQYF. CDR3 DNA: TGTGCCAGCAGTTCTCCGGGACAGGGGGGGTCCTACGAGCAGTACTTC. This chain uses TRBV28 with TRBJ2-7; 11 bases align to TRBD1. V trimming: 4 bases; J trimming: 1 base; junction bases outside the gene matches: 6. Germline loops: CDR1 MDHEN, CDR2 SYDVKM. The CDR3 has 16 residues. The variable domain in full, with the rest retrieved from reference TRBV28 and TRBJ2-7, is DVKVTQSSRYLVKRTGEKVFLECVQDMDHENMFWYRQDPGLGLRLIYFSYDVKMKEKGDIPEGYSVSREKKERFSLILESASTNQTSMYLCASSSPGQGGSYEQYFGPGTRLTVT.

Many counts were recorded for this clonotype. The V and J genes are TRBV5-5 and TRBJ2-1; TRBD2 agrees at 7 bases. Germline trimming cut 0 bases from V and 0 bases from J; bases unmatched to any gene: 3. In germline, CDR1 is SGHKS, CDR2 YYEKEE (reference sequence). This CDR3 region has 16 residues. DNA for the CDR3: TGTGCCAGCAGCTTGGAGCTAGCGGCCTCCTACAATGAGCAGTTCTTC. Translating gives CASSLELAASYNEQFF. The variable domain in full, with the rest retrieved from reference TRBV5-5 and TRBJ2-1, is DAGVTQSPTHLIKTRGQQVTLRCSPISGHKSVSWYQQVLGQGPQFIFQYYEKEERGRGNFPDRFSARQFPNYSSELNVNALLLGDSALYLCASSLELAASYNEQFFGPGTRLTVL.

There are many counts of this clonotype. The chain recombines TRBV5-1 with TRBJ1-3; D is unclear. V lost 0 bases to trimming and J lost 0 bases, with 10 bases between them. There are 16 residues in the CDR3. Germline CDR1 reads SGHRS; CDR2 reads YFSETQ. CDR3 loop: CASSLVPESSGNTIYF. CDR3 sequence (DNA): TGCGCCAGCAGCTTGGTCCCAGAGAGCTCTGGAAACACCATATATTTT.

The chain employs TRBV7-6 and TRBJ1-2, with a tentative D call TRBD1 (5 bases). V lost 3 bases to trimming and J lost 4 bases, with 15 bases between them. The V gene's germline CDR1 is SGHVS and CDR2 FNYEAQ. The CDR3 is 15 residues long. CDR3 bases: TGTGCCAGCAGCTTGACGTACTCAGGGATCTATGGCTACACCTTC. Its translation is CASSLTYSGIYGYTF.

As to this clonotype: It may be a read error: a sequence one base away is much more abundant. The chain joins TRBV4-1 to TRBJ2-2; D call uncertain. This CDR3 region has 17 residues. CDR1 MGHRA and CDR2 YSYEKL come from the germline V gene. Trimming removed 3 bases from V and 1 base from J, with 15 bases in between. CDR3 sequence: CASSHESGPVNTGELFF. The CDR3 nucleotides read TGCGCCAGCAGCCATGAGTCCGGGCCAGTGAACACCGGGGAGCTGTTTTTT.

This clonotype was seen a handful of times. The chain uses TRBV20-1 and TRBJ1-5, with 8 bases fitting TRBD1. The V segment lost 0 bases and the J segment 2 bases; nucleotides outside the gene matches: 3. The CDR3 runs to 15 residues. The germline gives CDR1 DFQATT, CDR2 SNEGSKA (reference sequence). For the CDR3, the DNA is TGCAGTGCTAGAGATGAACAGGGGGGCAATCAGCCCCAGCATTTT. Translation: CSARDEQGGNQPQHF.

The V call is TRBV11-2, the J call TRBJ2-7, with unresolved D. The CDR3 has 13 amino acids. V was cut by 1 base and J by 5 bases, with 9 bases left in between. Germline V gene lookup returns CDR1 SGHAT and CDR2 FQNNGV. CDR3 coding DNA: TGTGCCAGCAGCTTAGGACGGTGGGACGAGCAGTACTTC. This codes for CASSLGRWDEQYF.

This clonotype was picked up a small number of times. This sequence joins TRBV28 and TRBJ1-2; D perhaps matches TRBD1 (5 bases). The CDR3 runs to 13 residues. Germline assignment: CDR1 MDHEN and CDR2 SYDVKM. Between the trimmed V and J ends, which lost 3 bases and 6 bases, there was a span of 11 bases. CDR3 coding DNA: TGTGCCAGCAGTTTCCGGGGGTACCATGGCTACACCTTC. Its protein is CASSFRGYHGYTF.

The chain has TRBV11-2 and TRBJ2-1, with D tentatively TRBD1 (6 bases). V shed 4 bases and J shed 4 bases, with 14 bases lying between them. The CDR3 has 15 amino acids. CDR1 is SGHAT, CDR2 FQNNGV, per germline. For the CDR3, the DNA is TGTGCCAGCAGCTCCGCTCGGACAGCTTACAATGAGCAGTTCTTC. It yields the protein CASSSARTAYNEQFF.

This chain uses TRBV6-1 with TRBJ2-7; 7 bases map to TRBD1. The CDR3 sequence is 17 residues long. Trimming took 6 bases from V and 7 from J; bases not matched to a gene: 21. The germline V gene has CDR1 MNHNS and CDR2 SASEGT. The DNA of the CDR3 is TGTGCCAGCAGCTTTACCCTACGACAGGGAGAAGGGCTGGAGCAGTACTTC. The encoded protein is CASSFTLRQGEGLEQYF.

This chain connects TRBV20-1 to TRBJ1-6; D is undetermined. Germline values: CDR1 DFQATT, CDR2 SNEGSKA (reference sequence). V was shortened by 3 bases and J by 5 bases, with 11 bases between the two germline ends. The CDR3 sequence is 14 residues long. The CDR3 DNA reads as TGCAGTGCTAGTACTTCCCCGAATAATTCACCCCTCCACTTT. It specifies CSASTSPNNSPLHF.

The chain links TRBV4-1 to TRBJ2-2; 10 bases match TRBD2. CDR3 size: 21 residues. V shed 0 bases, J shed 6 bases, and the junction held 19 bases outside the gene matches. From germline, CDR1 is MGHRA and CDR2 YSYEKL. The CDR3 nucleotides read TGCGCCAGCAGCCAAGATAGAGAGGCTAGCGGGAGTCAAATGGGAGCCGGGGAGCTGTTTTTT. This codes for CASSQDREASGSQMGAGELFF.

J is TRBJ1-5 and V is TRBV18, with unresolved D. Trimming removed 6 bases at V and 3 bases at J, with 18 bases between. The length of the CDR3 is 16 residues. The V gene's germline CDR1 is KGHSH and CDR2 LQKENI. The DNA for the CDR3 is TGTGCCAGCTCGCTGACGGACGTCTATTCCAATCAGCCCCAGCATTTT. It yields the protein CASSLTDVYSNQPQHF.